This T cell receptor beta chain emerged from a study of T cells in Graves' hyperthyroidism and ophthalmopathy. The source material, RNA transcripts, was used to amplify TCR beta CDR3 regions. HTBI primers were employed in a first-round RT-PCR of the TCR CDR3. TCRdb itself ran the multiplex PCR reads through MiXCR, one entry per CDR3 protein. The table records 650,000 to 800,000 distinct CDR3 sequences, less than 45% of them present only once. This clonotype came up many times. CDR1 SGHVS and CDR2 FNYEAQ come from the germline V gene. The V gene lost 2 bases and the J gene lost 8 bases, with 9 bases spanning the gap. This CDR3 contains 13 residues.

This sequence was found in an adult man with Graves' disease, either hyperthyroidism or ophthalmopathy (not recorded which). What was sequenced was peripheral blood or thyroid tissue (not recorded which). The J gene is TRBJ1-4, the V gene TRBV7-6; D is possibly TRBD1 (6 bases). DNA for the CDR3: TGTGCCAGCAGCTTAAGGGGGAGCGAAAAACTGTTTTTT. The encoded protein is CASSLRGSEKLFF. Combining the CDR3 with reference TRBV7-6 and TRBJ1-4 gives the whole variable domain GAGVSQSPRYKVTKRGQDVALRCDPISGHVSLYWYRQALGQGPEFLTYFNYEAQQDKSGLPNDRFSAERPEGSISTLTIQRTEQRDSAMYRCASSLRGSEKLFFGSGTQLSVL.